This TCR beta chain derives from a study of radiotherapy plus CTLA-4 blockade in lung cancer. Sequencing used immunoSEQ multiplex PCR; TCRdb keeps in-frame clones, though not all of them. The table records 55,000 to 65,000 clones, over 70% of them present only once. CDR3 length equals 14 residues. Trimming cost V 3 bases and J 5 bases; bases outside gene matches: 8. Germline loops: CDR1 SGHNT, CDR2 YYREEE (reference sequence). This clone showed up just once. The sample in question was peripheral blood, obtained from a patient treated with radiotherapy plus ipilimumab. The rearrangement links TRBV5-4 to TRBJ2-7, with TRBD1 matching over 7 bases. This TCR was recovered from a human donor with non-small cell lung cancer who had a partial response to radiotherapy plus ipilimumab. CDR3 region: CASSSRDRINEQYF. As DNA, the CDR3 is TGTGCCAGCAGCTCTAGGGACAGAATCAACGAGCAGTACTTC. The full variable domain, completed using reference TRBV5-4 and TRBJ2-7, is ETGVTQSPTHLIKTRGQQVTLRCSSQSGHNTVSWYQQALGQGPQFIFQYYREEENGRGNFPPRFSGLQFPNYSSELNVNALELDDSALYLCASSSRDRINEQYFGPGTRLTVT.